The sequence of this T cell receptor beta chain was determined in a study of blood T cell repertoires in COVID-19. V lost 0 bases to trimming and J lost 1 base, with 15 bases between them. The CDR3 extends over 17 amino acids. Per the germline V gene, CDR1 is SGHDN and CDR2 is FVKESK. Some clones are missing from TCRdb's copy, which holds only in-frame ones; the method was immunoSEQ multiplex PCR. The sample carries roughly 270,000 clones, 85% recorded once. Two negative PCRs, clearance, or symptom resolution were required of recovered Cohort 3 donors. The genes are TRBV14 and TRBJ1-1, with a weak D call TRBD1 (5 bases). Source material: PBMCs or T cells enriched from blood (not recorded which). The sequence was collected from a woman between 50 and 59 years old who had recovered from COVID-19. DNA for the CDR3: TGTGCCAGCAGCCAAGATAACGGGGGGATACGGAACACTGAAGCTTTCTTT. Its translation: CASSQDNGGIRNTEAFF.